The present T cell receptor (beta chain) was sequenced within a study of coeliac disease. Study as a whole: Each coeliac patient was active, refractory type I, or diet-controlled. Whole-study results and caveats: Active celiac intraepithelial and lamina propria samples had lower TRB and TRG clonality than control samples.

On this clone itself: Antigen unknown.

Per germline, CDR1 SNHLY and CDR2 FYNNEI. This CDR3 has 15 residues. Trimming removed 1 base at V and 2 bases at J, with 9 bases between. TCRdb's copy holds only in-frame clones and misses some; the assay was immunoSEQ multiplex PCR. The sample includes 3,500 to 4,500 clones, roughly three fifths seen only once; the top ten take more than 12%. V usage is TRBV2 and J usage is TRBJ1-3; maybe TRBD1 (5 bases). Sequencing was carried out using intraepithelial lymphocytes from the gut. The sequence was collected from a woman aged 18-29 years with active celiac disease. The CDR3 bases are TGTGCCAGCAGTGAAGACAGGTTCCCTGGAAACACCATATATTTT. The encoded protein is CASSEDRFPGNTIYF. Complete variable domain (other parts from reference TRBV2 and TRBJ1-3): EPEVTQTPSHQVTQMGQEVILRCVPISNHLYFYWYRQILGQKVEFLVSFYNNEISEKSEIFDDQFSVERPDGSNFTLKIRSTKLEDSAMYFCASSEDRFPGNTIYFGEGSWLTVV.